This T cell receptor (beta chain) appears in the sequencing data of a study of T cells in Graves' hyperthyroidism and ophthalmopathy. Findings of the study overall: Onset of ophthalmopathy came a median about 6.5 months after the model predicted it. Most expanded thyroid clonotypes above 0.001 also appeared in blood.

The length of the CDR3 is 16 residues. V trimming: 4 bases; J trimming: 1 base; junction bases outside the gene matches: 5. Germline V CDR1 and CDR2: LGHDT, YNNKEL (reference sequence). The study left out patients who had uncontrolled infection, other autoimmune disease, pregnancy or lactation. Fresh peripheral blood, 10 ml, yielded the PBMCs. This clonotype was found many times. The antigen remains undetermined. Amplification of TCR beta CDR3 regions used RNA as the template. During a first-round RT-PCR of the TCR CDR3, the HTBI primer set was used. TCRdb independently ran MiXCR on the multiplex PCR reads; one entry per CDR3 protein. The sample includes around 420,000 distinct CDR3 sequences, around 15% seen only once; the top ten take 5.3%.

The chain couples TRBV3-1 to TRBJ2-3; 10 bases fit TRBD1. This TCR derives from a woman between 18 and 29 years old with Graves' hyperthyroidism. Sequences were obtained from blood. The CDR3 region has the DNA TGTGCCAGCAGCCCAACCGGGACAGGGGGCACAGATACGCAGTATTTT. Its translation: CASSPTGTGGTDTQYF.